What follows are 24 T cell receptor beta chains derived from one specimen sequenced in a study of cytomegalovirus exposure and HLA in healthy donors. Primers: 60 Vbeta forward and 13 Jbeta reverse. Produced via immunoSEQ multiplex PCR; TCRdb's table is partial and in-frame only. The data contain 100,000 or so clones, about an eighth of them singletons. The sample consisted of PBMCs. These receptors were obtained from a man aged 35 to 55 in good health and CMV-seropositive.

This clone appeared a few times. V is TRBV28 and J is TRBJ1-5; perhaps TRBD1 as D (5 bases). The CDR3 runs 15 residues. Germline CDR1 is MDHEN and CDR2 is SYDVKM. Trimming pared 2 bases from V and 10 bases from J, leaving 18 bases between. The CDR3 bases are TGTGCCAGCAGTTTAGGATCAGGGCGGAACGTACCCCAGCATTTT. Translated, it gives CASSLGSGRNVPQHF.

This rearrangement joins TRBV6-8 to TRBJ2-3, with D possibly being TRBD2 (6 bases). Trimming took off 9 bases at V and 2 bases at J, with 15 bases between the two ends. Germline V gives CDR1 MNHGY, CDR2 SAAAGT. The CDR3 totals 14 residues. The CDR3 here is CARLAGPLTDTQYF. Here the CDR3 DNA reads TGTGCCAGACTGGCGGGGCCCCTCACAGATACGCAGTATTTT.

This clone was seen a few times. The rearrangement joins TRBV28 to TRBJ1-1; no reliable D call. The CDR3 contains 16 residues. Trimming pared 3 bases from V and 2 bases from J, leaving 16 bases between. CDR1 and CDR2 from the germline V gene are MDHEN and SYDVKM. CDR3 nucleotide sequence: TGTGCCAGCAGTTTCGCCGTGGATGGAGGAAACACTGAAGCTTTCTTT. Its translation is CASSFAVDGGNTEAFF.

This clone turned up a few times. The chain recombines TRBV19 with TRBJ2-1, with TRBD2 matching 13 bases. Germline CDR1 and CDR2: LNHDA and SQIVND (reference sequence). This CDR3 is built from 19 residues. Trimming took 5 bases from V and 4 from J; bases not matched to a gene: 14. As DNA, the CDR3 is TGTGCCAGTAGTGCACAACTAGCGGGAGGGCCGCGCCGATACAATGAGCAGTTCTTC. Translating it yields CASSAQLAGGPRRYNEQFF.

This clone was detected a few times. This rearrangement joins TRBV9 to TRBJ2-1, with D possibly matching TRBD1 (6 bases). This CDR3 is built from 14 residues. Looked up from germline, CDR1 is SGDLS and CDR2 is YYNGEE. Trimming took 4 bases from V and 7 from J, leaving 15 bases between them. The CDR3 nucleotides read TGTGCCAGCAGCAGGGGGTGGGAGAGGAATGAGCAGTTCTTC. Protein: CASSRGWERNEQFF.

This chain joins TRBV5-1 and TRBJ1-1, with D unclear. Trimming took off 4 bases at V and 5 bases at J, with 15 bases between the two ends. Germline CDR1 reads SGHRS; CDR2 reads YFSETQ. The CDR3 is 14 amino acids. The CDR3 nucleotides read TGCGCCAGCAGCCAGTCAGGTTCCTTAACTGAAGCTTTCTTT. Amino acid sequence: CASSQSGSLTEAFF.

V is TRBV7-8 and J is TRBJ2-7; 7 bases are shared with TRBD2. This CDR3 has 15 amino acids. In germline, CDR1 is SGHVS, CDR2 FQNEAQ. J lost 6 bases, V lost 5 bases, and 13 bases had no gene match. The CDR3 coding sequence is TGTGCCAGCAGCCCGAGCGGATCTCGCGGGGGCGAGCAGTACTTC. Translated: CASSPSGSRGGEQYF.

This clone showed up many times. Other DNA sequences within the sample encode an identical CDR3. The chain joins TRBV27 to TRBJ1-2; no clear D gene. V was trimmed by 3 bases and J by 2 bases, leaving 7 bases between them. The V gene's germline CDR1 is MNHEY and CDR2 SMNVEV (reference sequence). The CDR3 runs 13 residues. CDR3 in DNA: TGTGCCAGCAGTTTTCGCGAAAACTATGGCTACACCTTC. It codes for CASSFRENYGYTF.

This clone turned up a few times. The chain uses TRBV6-5 and TRBJ2-3; TRBD2 matches 10 bases. With 6 bases clipped from V and 6 bases from J, the junction kept 9 bases outside the gene matches. Germline V gene sequence: CDR1 MNHEY, CDR2 SVGAGI. The CDR3 spans 15 residues. The CDR3 reads CASRASGSIRDTQYF. DNA of the CDR3: TGTGCCAGCAGAGCTAGCGGGAGTATTAGGGATACGCAGTATTTT.

The J gene is TRBJ1-2, the V gene TRBV28, with 10 nucleotides matching TRBD1. Trimming at V came to 4 bases and at J to 8 bases, leaving 13 bases not matched to a gene. CDR1 is MDHEN and CDR2 is SYDVKM in the germline V gene. The CDR3 spans 16 residues. CDR3 in amino acids: CASSSLYRQGAGGYTF. The CDR3 coding sequence is TGTGCCAGCAGTTCTCTATACCGACAGGGGGCGGGCGGCTACACCTTC.

V is TRBV27 and J is TRBJ1-2, with D maybe TRBD1 (6 bases). The V gene lost 8 bases and the J gene lost 5 bases, with 15 bases spanning the gap. Germline values: CDR1 MNHEY, CDR2 SMNVEV (reference sequence). The CDR3 is 13 residues long. The CDR3, as DNA: TGTGCCAGCTGGAAAACAGGGTTTTATGGCTACACCTTC. Translation gives CASWKTGFYGYTF.

This clone came up a few times. J is TRBJ2-1 and V is TRBV15; 10 positions agree with TRBD2. The junction had 10 bases not matched to a gene; V was cut back by 0 bases and J by 5 bases. Per the germline V gene, CDR1 is LNHNV and CDR2 is YYDKDF (reference sequence). The CDR3 loop spans 18 amino acids. The CDR3 reads CATSRDFTSGKENNEQFF. The CDR3, as DNA: TGTGCCACCAGCAGAGATTTCACTAGCGGGAAGGAAAACAATGAGCAGTTCTTC.

This clone was seen a few times. V is TRBV19 and J is TRBJ2-1, with 8 nucleotides matching TRBD1. This CDR3 is 15 amino acids long. J was trimmed by 13 bases and V by 3 bases; bases with no gene match: 14. The germline CDR1 and CDR2 sequences are LNHDA and SQIVND (reference sequence). The CDR3 DNA reads TGTGCCAGTAGTATGGGGGACAGGCCAGAGTTAGGTCAGTTCTTC. This codes for CASSMGDRPELGQFF. The variable domain in full, completed from reference TRBV19 and TRBJ2-1, reads DGGITQSPKYLFRKEGQNVTLSCEQNLNHDAMYWYRQDPGQGLRLIYYSQIVNDFQKGDIAEGYSVSREKKESFPLTVTSAQKNPTAFYLCASSMGDRPELGQFFGPGTRLTVL.

The J gene is TRBJ2-1, the V gene TRBV5-6; D not certain. Trimming left V 1 base short and J 0 bases short, with 11 bases between. CDR1 is SGHDT and CDR2 is YYEEEE in the germline V gene. The CDR3 contains 16 residues. In nucleotides, the CDR3 is TGTGCCAGCAGCTTGAGGCGAGCTAGCTCCTACAATGAGCAGTTCTTC. Translation gives CASSLRRASSYNEQFF.

The chain is built from TRBV30 and TRBJ1-1; D is perhaps TRBD1 (6 bases). The CDR3 spans 14 residues. V lost 2 bases and J lost 4, with 14 bases in between. Germline V gene lookup returns CDR1 GTSNPN and CDR2 SVGIG (reference sequence). The CDR3 nucleotides are TGTGCCTGGAGTCCGTACAGGGTGGGCACTGAAGCTTTCTTT. Amino acid sequence: CAWSPYRVGTEAFF.

The chain carries TRBV11-2 and TRBJ2-7; tentative D call: TRBD2 (6 bases). The CDR3 has 13 amino acids. The germline V and J ends were trimmed by 2 bases and 7 bases, with 12 bases remaining between them. Germline V gives CDR1 SGHAT, CDR2 FQNNGV. The CDR3 is CASSLWTEGEQYF. CDR3 in DNA: TGTGCCAGCAGCTTATGGACGGAGGGGGAGCAGTACTTC.

This clone was seen only a few times. The rearrangement links TRBV6-5 to TRBJ1-2; TRBD1 aligns across 9 bases. Looked up from germline, CDR1 is MNHEY and CDR2 is SVGAGI. This CDR3 is 13 amino acids long. With 2 bases clipped from V and 8 bases from J, the junction kept 3 bases outside the gene matches. The CDR3 sequence: CASSYRTGDGYTF. In DNA form, the CDR3 reads TGTGCCAGCAGTTACCGGACAGGGGACGGCTACACCTTC.

The chain carries TRBV12-5 and TRBJ2-2; 12 positions match TRBD2. The trim removed 0 bases at V and 4 bases at J, leaving 12 bases unmatched. Germline V gene sequence: CDR1 LGHNT, CDR2 FRNRAP. The CDR3 is 20 amino acids. Here the CDR3 reads CASGLVAKAILAGGTGELFF. The DNA of the CDR3 is TGTGCTAGTGGTTTGGTAGCCAAAGCCATACTAGCGGGAGGCACCGGGGAGCTGTTTTTT.

Only a few counts were recorded for this clone. The chain couples TRBV4-1 to TRBJ2-5, with 9 nucleotides matching TRBD1. Germline V gene lookup returns CDR1 MGHRA and CDR2 YSYEKL. This CDR3 is 17 amino acids long. Unmatched junction bases numbered 8, after V lost 1 base and J lost 2 bases. CDR3 region: CASSQGISGQGQETQYF. CDR3 bases: TGCGCCAGCAGCCAAGGGATCTCCGGACAGGGGCAAGAGACCCAGTACTTC.

This clone was observed a few times. The gene calls are TRBV28 and TRBJ1-2, with TRBD1 identical over 8 bases. There are 15 residues in the CDR3. CDR1 and CDR2 from the germline V gene are MDHEN and SYDVKM. The V and J ends lost 5 bases and 5 bases, in that order; junction bases with no gene match: 10. The CDR3 is CASSAPTRGRYGYTF. The CDR3 DNA is TGTGCCAGCAGTGCCCCCACCAGGGGGCGGTATGGCTACACCTTC.

The sample holds a few counts of this clone. The chain links TRBV4-1 to TRBJ2-3; 7 positions agree with TRBD1. V lost 1 base, J lost 9 bases, and 7 bases stayed unmatched. The CDR3 contains 14 residues. Germline-derived CDR1 and CDR2 are MGHRA and YSYEKL. CDR3 DNA: TGCGCCAGCAGCCAAGGGGACAGCCGTGGGACGCAGTATTTT. Translating gives CASSQGDSRGTQYF.

This clone was seen only a few times. This rearrangement joins TRBV5-5 to TRBJ2-5; 7 nucleotides align to TRBD2. The CDR3 is made up of 15 amino acids. V shed 4 bases, J shed 5 bases, and the junction held 11 bases outside the gene matches. The germline V gene encodes CDR1 SGHKS and CDR2 YYEKEE (reference sequence). In DNA, the CDR3 is TGTGCCAGCAGCAAAGAACGGCGGGAGTGGGAGACCCAGTACTTC. Protein: CASSKERREWETQYF.

This chain links TRBV6-5 with TRBJ1-1; 7 nucleotides line up with TRBD1. This CDR3 has 14 residues. After removal of 6 bases from V and 2 bases from J, the junction contained 6 bases not matched to a gene. CDR1 and CDR2 from the germline V gene are MNHEY and SVGAGI. The CDR3 region has the DNA TGTGCCAGCAGGAGACAGGGAGTAAACACTGAAGCTTTCTTT. Protein product: CASRRQGVNTEAFF.

This clone has more than one count but fewer than ten. V is TRBV2 and J is TRBJ2-7, with D perhaps TRBD2 (5 bases). V lost 7 bases and J lost 7, with 20 bases in between. Germline CDR1 reads SNHLY; CDR2 reads FYNNEI. The CDR3 runs to 14 residues. Written as DNA, the CDR3 is TGTGCCAGCACTGCCAGTCGGCGTCCGGGAGAGCAGTACTTC. Protein: CASTASRRPGEQYF.